The 13 T cell receptor beta chains reported below all come from one sample, sequenced in a study of cytomegalovirus exposure and HLA in healthy donors. This PCR relied on a set of 60 Vbeta primers and 13 Jbeta primers. The data were produced by immunoSEQ multiplex PCR, yet TCRdb's version contains in-frame clones alone and is incomplete. The table lists fewer than 300,000 clones, around 80% of them singletons, with around 0.33% in the top ten. Sequencing was performed on PBMCs. Every receptor here comes from a girl aged 2-10 years in good health and CMV-seronegative.

The rearrangement links TRBV11-2 to TRBJ2-7; a possible D gene is TRBD2 (6 bases). Germline lookup yields CDR1 SGHAT and CDR2 FQNNGV. V lost 1 base and J 7 bases, leaving 14 bases between the germline ends. This CDR3 is 14 amino acids long. CDR3 protein: CASSLVSRAGEQYF. The DNA for the CDR3 is TGTGCCAGCAGCTTAGTCAGTCGGGCGGGGGAGCAGTACTTC.

This chain connects TRBV10-2 to TRBJ2-5; TRBD2 is a possible D gene (5 bases). The germline gives CDR1 WSHSY, CDR2 SAAADI. Trimming stripped 2 bases from V and 0 bases from J, with 7 bases between. The length of the CDR3 is 14 residues. This CDR3 is CASSERRDQETQYF. DNA for the CDR3: TGCGCCAGCAGTGAGCGGCGGGACCAAGAGACCCAGTACTTC.

The CDR3 DNA is TGTGCCAGCAGCTTTCCCGGGCCTCCAGGACTCTATGGCTACACCTTC. Protein: CASSFPGPPGLYGYTF. The chain is built from TRBV13 and TRBJ1-2; D not resolved. CDR1 is PRHDT and CDR2 is FYEKMQ in the germline V gene (reference sequence). This CDR3 is built from 16 residues. V lost 3 bases, J lost 4 bases, and 18 bases lay in between.

The genes are TRBV6-1 and TRBJ1-1; TRBD1 matches at 7 bases. CDR1 and CDR2 from the germline V gene are MNHNS and SASEGT. The length of the CDR3 is 15 residues. With 8 bases clipped from V and 3 bases from J, the junction kept 12 bases outside the gene matches. The CDR3 loop reads CASGLPTGQHTEAFF. The CDR3 DNA follows: TGTGCCAGCGGCCTACCGACAGGGCAGCACACTGAAGCTTTCTTT.

The CDR3 is CAIHAGADTEAFF. The CDR3 coding sequence is TGTGCCATCCATGCTGGGGCGGACACTGAAGCTTTCTTT. This chain uses TRBV10-3 with TRBJ1-1; D might be TRBD1 (5 bases). V lost 8 bases and J lost 3, with 13 bases in between. CDR3 size: 13 residues. Germline V gene lookup returns CDR1 ENHRY and CDR2 SYGVKD.

The J gene is TRBJ1-5, the V gene TRBV4-2; no clear D. This CDR3 spans 17 amino acids. Per the germline V gene, CDR1 is LGHNA and CDR2 is YNFKEQ. Deletions cut 0 bases from V and 4 bases from J, with 16 bases between. In nucleotides, the CDR3 is TGTGCCAGCAGCCAAGATTTAAGCGAGTTAAGGAATCAGCCCCAGCATTTT. Its protein is CASSQDLSELRNQPQHF.

V and J are TRBV30 and TRBJ2-1; perhaps TRBD2 as D (5 bases). There are 14 residues in the CDR3. Trimming removed 2 bases from V and 7 bases from J, with 15 bases in between. Germline assignment: CDR1 GTSNPN and CDR2 SVGIG (reference sequence). The CDR3 sequence is CAWSREFKANEQFF. The CDR3 nucleotides read TGTGCCTGGAGTAGGGAGTTCAAGGCGAATGAGCAGTTCTTC.

This chain links TRBV6-5 with TRBJ1-3; the D gene is possibly TRBD1 (5 bases). CDR3 size: 16 residues. CDR1 and CDR2 (germline): MNHEY, SVGAGI. V was cut by 3 bases and J by 0 bases, with 12 bases left in between. CDR3 protein: CASSYGAQSSGNTIYF. CDR3 coding DNA: TGTGCCAGCAGTTATGGGGCCCAGAGCTCTGGAAACACCATATATTTT.

The J gene is TRBJ2-7, the V gene TRBV19, with D tentatively TRBD1 (6 bases). This CDR3 is built from 14 residues. Between the trimmed V and J ends, which lost 5 bases and 9 bases, there was a span of 20 bases. Germline lookup yields CDR1 LNHDA and CDR2 SQIVND (reference sequence). The CDR3 nucleotides are TGTGCCAGTAGTCCACTCCTACAGGGTCAGGGGCAGTACTTC. It yields the protein CASSPLLQGQGQYF. The variable domain in full, completed from reference TRBV19 and TRBJ2-7, reads DGGITQSPKYLFRKEGQNVTLSCEQNLNHDAMYWYRQDPGQGLRLIYYSQIVNDFQKGDIAEGYSVSREKKESFPLTVTSAQKNPTAFYLCASSPLLQGQGQYFGPGTRLTVT.

The chain combines TRBV29-1 with TRBJ2-1; 8 nucleotides agree with TRBD2. The ends lost 3 bases at V and 3 bases at J; junction bases unmatched: 10. The length of the CDR3 is 16 residues. CDR1 SQVTM and CDR2 ANQGSEA come from the germline V gene. The CDR3 sequence is CSVELLRLAYYNEQFF. The CDR3 coding sequence is TGCAGCGTTGAGCTCCTGCGACTAGCGTACTACAATGAGCAGTTCTTC.

The chain joins TRBV7-9 to TRBJ2-1, with D uncertain. Germline loops: CDR1 SEHNR, CDR2 FQNEAQ (reference sequence). The CDR3 is 11 amino acids. The V and J ends lost 5 bases and 7 bases respectively, with 6 bases between them. CDR3 protein: CASSRANEQFF. The CDR3 DNA reads as TGTGCCAGCAGCCGAGCTAATGAGCAGTTCTTC.

This clone came up a few times. The V call is TRBV5-1, the J call TRBJ2-1; 8 bases agree with TRBD2. The ends lost 1 base at V and 5 bases at J; junction bases unmatched: 5. The CDR3 covers 15 residues. CDR1 is SGHRS and CDR2 is YFSETQ in the germline V gene. CDR3 DNA: TGCGCCAGCAGCTTGTTGGGACTAGTACACAATGAGCAGTTCTTC. Protein sequence: CASSLLGLVHNEQFF.

With respect to this clone: At one end the junction does not follow the germline gene, possibly because of a read error. The sample has other DNA sequences that encode this CDR3 too. This chain links TRBV9 with TRBJ1-2, with TRBD1 identical over 12 bases. The CDR3 length is 17 residues. Per germline, CDR1 SGDLS and CDR2 YYNGEE. The CDR3 region is CASSGPGQGAAFYGYTF. The DNA of the CDR3 is TGTGCCAGTAGCGGACCGGGACAGGGGGCGGCCTTTTATGGCTACACCTTC.